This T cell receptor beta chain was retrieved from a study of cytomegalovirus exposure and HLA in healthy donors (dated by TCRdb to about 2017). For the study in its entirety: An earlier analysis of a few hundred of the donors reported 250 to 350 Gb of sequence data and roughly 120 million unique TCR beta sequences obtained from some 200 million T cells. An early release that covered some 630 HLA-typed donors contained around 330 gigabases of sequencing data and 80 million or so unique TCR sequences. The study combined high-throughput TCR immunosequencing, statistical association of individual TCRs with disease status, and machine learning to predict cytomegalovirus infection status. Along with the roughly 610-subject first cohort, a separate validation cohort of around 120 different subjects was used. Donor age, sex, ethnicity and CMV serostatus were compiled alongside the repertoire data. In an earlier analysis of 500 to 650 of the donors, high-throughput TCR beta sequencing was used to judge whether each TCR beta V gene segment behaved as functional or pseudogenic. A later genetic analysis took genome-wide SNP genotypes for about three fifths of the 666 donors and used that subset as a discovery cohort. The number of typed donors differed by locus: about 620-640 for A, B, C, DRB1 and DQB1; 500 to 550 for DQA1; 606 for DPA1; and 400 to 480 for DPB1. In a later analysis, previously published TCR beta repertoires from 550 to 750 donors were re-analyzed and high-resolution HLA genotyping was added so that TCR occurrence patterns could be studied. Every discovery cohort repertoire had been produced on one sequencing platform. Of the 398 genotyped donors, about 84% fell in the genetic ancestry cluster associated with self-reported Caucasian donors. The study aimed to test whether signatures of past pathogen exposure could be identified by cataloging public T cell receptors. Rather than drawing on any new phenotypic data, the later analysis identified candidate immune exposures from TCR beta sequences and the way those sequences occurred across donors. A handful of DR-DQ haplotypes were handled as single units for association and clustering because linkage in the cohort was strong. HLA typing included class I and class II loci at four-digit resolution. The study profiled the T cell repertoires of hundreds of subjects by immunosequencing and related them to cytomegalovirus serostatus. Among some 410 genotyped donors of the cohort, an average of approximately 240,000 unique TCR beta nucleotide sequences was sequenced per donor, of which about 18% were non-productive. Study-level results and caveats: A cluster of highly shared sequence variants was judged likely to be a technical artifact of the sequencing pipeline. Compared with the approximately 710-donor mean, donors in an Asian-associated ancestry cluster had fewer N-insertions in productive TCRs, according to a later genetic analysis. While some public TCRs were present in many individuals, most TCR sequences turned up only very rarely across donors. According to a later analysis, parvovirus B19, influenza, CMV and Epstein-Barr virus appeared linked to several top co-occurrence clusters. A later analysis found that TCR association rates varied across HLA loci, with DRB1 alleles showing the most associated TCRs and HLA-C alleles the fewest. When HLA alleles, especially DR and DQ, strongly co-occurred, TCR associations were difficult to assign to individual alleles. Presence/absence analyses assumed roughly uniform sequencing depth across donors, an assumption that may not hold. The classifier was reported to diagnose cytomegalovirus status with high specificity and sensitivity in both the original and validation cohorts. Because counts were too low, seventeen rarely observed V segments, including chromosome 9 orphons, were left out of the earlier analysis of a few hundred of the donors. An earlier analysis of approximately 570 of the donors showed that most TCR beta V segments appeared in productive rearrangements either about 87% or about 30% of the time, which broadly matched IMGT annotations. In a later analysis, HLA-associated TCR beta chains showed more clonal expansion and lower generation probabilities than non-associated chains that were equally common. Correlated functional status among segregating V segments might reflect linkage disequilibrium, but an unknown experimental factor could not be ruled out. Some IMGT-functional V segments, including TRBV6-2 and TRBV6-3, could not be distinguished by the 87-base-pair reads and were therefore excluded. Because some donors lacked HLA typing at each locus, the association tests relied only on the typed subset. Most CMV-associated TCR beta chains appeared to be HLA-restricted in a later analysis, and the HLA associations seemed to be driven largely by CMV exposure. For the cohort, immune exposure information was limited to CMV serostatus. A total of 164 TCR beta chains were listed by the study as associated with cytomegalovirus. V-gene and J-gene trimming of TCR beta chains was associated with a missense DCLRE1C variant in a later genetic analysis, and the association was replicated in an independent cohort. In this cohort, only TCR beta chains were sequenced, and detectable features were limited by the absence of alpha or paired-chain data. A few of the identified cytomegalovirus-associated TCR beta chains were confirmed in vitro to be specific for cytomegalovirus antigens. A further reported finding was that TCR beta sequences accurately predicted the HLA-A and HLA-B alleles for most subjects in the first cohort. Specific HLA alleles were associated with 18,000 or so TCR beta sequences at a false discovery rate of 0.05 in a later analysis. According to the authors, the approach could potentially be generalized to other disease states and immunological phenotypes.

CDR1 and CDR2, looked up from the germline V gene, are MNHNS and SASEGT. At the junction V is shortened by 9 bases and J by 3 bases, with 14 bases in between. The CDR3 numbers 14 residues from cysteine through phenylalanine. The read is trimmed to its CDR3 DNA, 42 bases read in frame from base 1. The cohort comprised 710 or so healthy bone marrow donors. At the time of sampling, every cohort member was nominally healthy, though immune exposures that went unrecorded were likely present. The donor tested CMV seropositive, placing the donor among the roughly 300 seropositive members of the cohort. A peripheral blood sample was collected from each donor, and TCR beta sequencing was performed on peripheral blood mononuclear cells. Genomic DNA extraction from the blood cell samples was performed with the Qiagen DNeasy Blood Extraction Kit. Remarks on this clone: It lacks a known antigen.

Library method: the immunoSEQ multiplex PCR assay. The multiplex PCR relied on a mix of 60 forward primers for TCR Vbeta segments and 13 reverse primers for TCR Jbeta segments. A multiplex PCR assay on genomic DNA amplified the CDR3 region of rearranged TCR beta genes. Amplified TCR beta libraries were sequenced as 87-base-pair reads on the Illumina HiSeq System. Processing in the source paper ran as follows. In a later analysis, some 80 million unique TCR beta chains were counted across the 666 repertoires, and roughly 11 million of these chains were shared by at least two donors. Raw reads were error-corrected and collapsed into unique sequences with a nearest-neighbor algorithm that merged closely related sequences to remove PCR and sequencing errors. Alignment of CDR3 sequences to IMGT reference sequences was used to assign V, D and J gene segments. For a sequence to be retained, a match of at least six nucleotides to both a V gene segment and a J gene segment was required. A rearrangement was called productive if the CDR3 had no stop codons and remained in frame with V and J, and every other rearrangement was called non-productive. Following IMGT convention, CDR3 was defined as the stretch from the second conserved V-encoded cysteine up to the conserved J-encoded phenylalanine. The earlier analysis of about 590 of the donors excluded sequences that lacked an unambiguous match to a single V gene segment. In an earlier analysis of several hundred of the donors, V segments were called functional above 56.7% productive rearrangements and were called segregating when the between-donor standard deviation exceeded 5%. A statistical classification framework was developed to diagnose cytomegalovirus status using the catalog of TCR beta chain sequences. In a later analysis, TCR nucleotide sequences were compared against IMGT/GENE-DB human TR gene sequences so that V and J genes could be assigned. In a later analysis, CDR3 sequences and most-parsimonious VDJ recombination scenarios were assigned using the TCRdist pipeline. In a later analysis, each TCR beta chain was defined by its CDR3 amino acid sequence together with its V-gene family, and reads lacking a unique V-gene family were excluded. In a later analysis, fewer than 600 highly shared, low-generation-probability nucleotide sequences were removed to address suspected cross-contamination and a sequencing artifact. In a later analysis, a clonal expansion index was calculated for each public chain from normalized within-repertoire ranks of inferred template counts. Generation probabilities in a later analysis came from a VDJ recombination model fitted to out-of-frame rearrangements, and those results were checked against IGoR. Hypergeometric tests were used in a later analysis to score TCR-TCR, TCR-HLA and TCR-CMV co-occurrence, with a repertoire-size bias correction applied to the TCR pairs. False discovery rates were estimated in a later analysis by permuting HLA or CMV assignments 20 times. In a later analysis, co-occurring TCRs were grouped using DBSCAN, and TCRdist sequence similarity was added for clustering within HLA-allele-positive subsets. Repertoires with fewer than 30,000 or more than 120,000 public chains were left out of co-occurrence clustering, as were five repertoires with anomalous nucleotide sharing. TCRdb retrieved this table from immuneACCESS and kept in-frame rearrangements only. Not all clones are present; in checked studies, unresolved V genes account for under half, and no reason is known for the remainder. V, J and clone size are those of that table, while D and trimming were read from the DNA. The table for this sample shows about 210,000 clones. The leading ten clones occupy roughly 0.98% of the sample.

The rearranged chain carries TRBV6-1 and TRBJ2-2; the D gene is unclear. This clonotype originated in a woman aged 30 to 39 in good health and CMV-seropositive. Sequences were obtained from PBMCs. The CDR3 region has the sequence CASIIEIYTGELFF. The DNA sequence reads TGTGCCAGTATCATAGAGATCTACACCGGGGAGCTGTTTTTT.